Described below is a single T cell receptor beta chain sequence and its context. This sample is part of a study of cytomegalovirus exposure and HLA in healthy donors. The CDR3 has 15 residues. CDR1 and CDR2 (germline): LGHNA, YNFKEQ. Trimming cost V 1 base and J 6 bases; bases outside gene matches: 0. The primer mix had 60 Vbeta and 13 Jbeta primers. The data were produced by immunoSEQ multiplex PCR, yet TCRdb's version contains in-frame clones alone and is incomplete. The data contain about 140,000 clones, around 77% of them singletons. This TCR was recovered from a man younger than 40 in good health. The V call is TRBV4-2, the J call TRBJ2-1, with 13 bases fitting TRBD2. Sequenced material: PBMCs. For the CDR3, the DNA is TGTGCCAGCAGCCAAGGGACTAGCGGGAGCAATGAGCAGTTCTTC. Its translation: CASSQGTSGSNEQFF.